The present T cell receptor (beta chain) was sequenced within a study of T cell responses to AZD1222 COVID-19 vaccine. Study findings and constraints: Of the AZD1222 recipients, only five or six were seropositive at baseline.

Germline V gene sequence: CDR1 MGHDK, CDR2 SYGVNS. The CDR3 spans 14 residues. The ends lost 6 bases at V and 6 bases at J; junction bases unmatched: 8. The data were produced by immunoSEQ multiplex PCR, yet TCRdb's version contains in-frame clones alone and is incomplete. The sample shows about 190,000 clones, roughly 92% of them seen only once. Comments on this clone: No antigen is known for it.

Sequences were derived from peripheral blood, sampled 28 days after the second dose of the MenACWY control vaccine. The genes are TRBV25-1 and TRBJ1-2; 9 nucleotides match TRBD1. The TCR was taken from an adult who received the MenACWY meningococcal vaccine as a control. The chain's CDR3 is CASSKDRGGDGYTF. In DNA, the CDR3 is TGTGCCAGCAGCAAGGACAGGGGTGGAGATGGCTACACCTTC.